These 30 T cell receptor beta chains were all obtained from the same sample, sequenced in a study of blood T cells in healthy people across ages. The second PCR ran about 6 to 11 cycles with a sample-barcoded 5' primer and J-beta primers. TCRdb processed the 5' RACE reads anew with MiXCR; each CDR3 protein has one entry. Among around 800,000 distinct CDR3 sequences, roughly 60% were seen once, and the ten largest hold about a quarter. Sequenced: blood. Source of these receptors: a man younger than 45 in good health.

This rearrangement joins TRBV5-1 to TRBJ2-5; 7 nucleotides line up with TRBD2. The CDR3 totals 16 residues. V was pared by 0 bases and J by 0 bases, with 5 bases of the junction left unmatched. Germline CDR1 reads SGHRS; CDR2 reads YFSETQ. CDR3 residues: CASSLAPAGNQETQYF. In nucleotides, the CDR3 is TGCGCCAGCAGCTTGGCCCCAGCGGGAAACCAAGAGACCCAGTACTTC.

This chain joins TRBV7-9 and TRBJ1-1; TRBD1 is a possible D gene (5 bases). The V end was cut by 6 bases, the J end by 7 bases, with 9 bases between. The V gene's germline CDR1 is SEHNR and CDR2 FQNEAQ (reference sequence). This CDR3 is built from 11 residues. This CDR3 reads CASSPTGEAFF. For the CDR3, the DNA is TGTGCCAGCAGTCCTACAGGTGAAGCTTTCTTT.

The J gene is TRBJ2-7, the V gene TRBV20-1; D may be TRBD2 (5 bases). Germline V gene sequence: CDR1 DFQATT, CDR2 SNEGSKA (reference sequence). Trimming left V 5 bases short and J 2 bases short, with 19 bases between. This CDR3 is 15 amino acids long. The CDR3 sequence is CSAQSPGLETYEQYF. The CDR3 region has the DNA TGCAGTGCTCAAAGCCCCGGACTTGAGACCTACGAGCAGTACTTC.

The chain employs TRBV20-1 and TRBJ2-7, with D unclear. The V end lost 0 bases, the J end lost 4 bases, and 16 bases lay between the germline ends. The germline CDR1 and CDR2 sequences are DFQATT and SNEGSKA (reference sequence). The CDR3 has 15 residues. In nucleotides, the CDR3 is TGCAGTGCTAGAGATCAAACTAACTACGGGTACGAGCAGTACTTC. As protein: CSARDQTNYGYEQYF.

The rearrangement links TRBV29-1 to TRBJ2-3; 10 positions agree with TRBD1. V trimming: 1 base; J trimming: 6 bases; junction bases outside the gene matches: 4. CDR3 length: 14 residues. CDR1 SQVTM and CDR2 ANQGSEA come from the germline V gene. The CDR3 bases are TGCAGCGTTGAAGTCGGGACAGGGGCCGATACGCAGTATTTT. Its translation: CSVEVGTGADTQYF.

The chain has TRBV7-9 and TRBJ1-4, with a weak D call TRBD1 (6 bases). This CDR3 contains 15 residues. The germline gives CDR1 SEHNR, CDR2 FQNEAQ (reference sequence). Trimming stripped 5 bases from V and 2 bases from J, with 12 bases between. As DNA, the CDR3 is TGTGCCAGCAGCCTCCAGGGGTATACTAATGAAAAACTGTTTTTT. Translation gives CASSLQGYTNEKLFF.

In its sample, this clonotype was seen a few times. This chain links TRBV28 with TRBJ2-7; TRBD1 matches at 10 bases. Germline CDR1 MDHEN, CDR2 SYDVKM. V dropped 6 bases and J dropped 6; count of bases not matched to a gene: 14. The CDR3 has 16 residues. CDR3: CASSLQTGTGVLEQYF. CDR3 bases: TGTGCCAGCAGCCTCCAAACCGGGACAGGGGTGCTCGAGCAGTACTTC.

This clonotype showed up just once. The chain is built from TRBV6-1 and TRBJ2-2, with 9 bases aligning to TRBD2. The CDR3 has 15 amino acids. The ends lost 4 bases at V and 6 bases at J; junction bases unmatched: 6. In germline, CDR1 is MNHNS, CDR2 SASEGT. CDR3: CASSGSGGTAGELFF. CDR3 DNA sequence: TGTGCCAGCAGTGGAAGCGGGGGGACCGCCGGGGAGCTGTTTTTT.

This clonotype has just one count. The genes are TRBV20-1 and TRBJ1-1; maybe TRBD1 (6 bases). Germline V gene sequence: CDR1 DFQATT, CDR2 SNEGSKA (reference sequence). There are 14 residues in the CDR3. The germline V and J ends were trimmed by 5 bases and 11 bases, with 24 bases remaining between them. The CDR3 DNA sequence: TGCAGTGCTCTGTGGGCAGGGGCCGGTCACGGCGCTTTCTTT. Encoded protein: CSALWAGAGHGAFF.

The chain employs TRBV6-2 or TRBV6-3 and TRBJ2-7; unclear D gene. Deletions cut 6 bases from V and 4 bases from J, with 10 bases between. From germline, CDR1 is MNHEY and CDR2 SVGEGT. CDR3 length equals 12 residues. The CDR3 nucleotides are TGTGCCAGCAGCCCTTTCCTTTACGAGCAGTACTTC. It codes for CASSPFLYEQYF.

This clonotype appeared many times. CDR3 loop: CASSYWDRYQETQYF. DNA of the CDR3: TGTGCCAGCAGTTACTGGGACCGCTACCAAGAGACCCAGTACTTC. The rearrangement uses TRBV6-5 and TRBJ2-5, with D tentatively TRBD1 or TRBD2 (5 bases each). The CDR3 extends over 15 amino acids. V lost 1 base and J 0 bases, leaving 9 bases between the germline ends. The germline gives CDR1 MNHEY, CDR2 SVGAGI.

V and J are TRBV11-2 and TRBJ2-5, with 7 bases that match TRBD1. The DNA end lines up better with TRBJ2-7; the J call may be wrong. CDR3 length: 15 amino acids. Germline lookup yields CDR1 SGHAT and CDR2 FQNNGV. CDR3: CASSLNNRGSIEQYF. CDR3 nucleotides: TGTGCCAGCAGCTTAAATAACAGGGGAAGCATCGAGCAGTACTTC.

The chain recombines TRBV6-1 with TRBJ2-3; TRBD2 agrees at 8 bases. After removal of 7 bases from V and 0 bases from J, the junction contained 3 bases not matched to a gene. Germline V gene data show CDR1 as MNHNS and CDR2 as SASEGT. This CDR3 comprises 14 residues. DNA for the CDR3: TGTGCCAGCACCGGGACTAGGAGCACAGATACGCAGTATTTT. Translated: CASTGTRSTDTQYF.

There are a few counts of this clonotype. The junction shows a germline mismatch at one end, possibly a read error. The chain has TRBV7-7 and TRBJ2-5; 10 bases fit TRBD2. The tail of the sequence fits TRBJ2-7 better, so the J call may be wrong. The CDR3 runs to 17 residues. CDR1 and CDR2 (germline): SSHAT, FNYEAQ (reference sequence). CDR3 sequence: CASSLAILAGKGSEQYF. The CDR3 DNA follows: TGTGCTAGCAGCTTAGCCATACTAGCGGGGAAAGGTTCCGAGCAGTACTTC.

The chain combines TRBV24-1 with TRBJ2-1; D is unresolved. In germline, CDR1 is KGHDR, CDR2 SFDVKD. This CDR3 is 16 amino acids long. The V and J ends lost 1 base and 0 bases respectively, with 9 bases between them. CDR3 nucleotide sequence: TGTGCCACCAGTGATTTAGGAAAGAGCTCCTACAATGAGCAGTTCTTC. Translated, it gives CATSDLGKSSYNEQFF.

The chain recombines TRBV3-1 with TRBJ2-1, with D possibly being TRBD1 (5 bases). The V end lost 1 base, the J end lost 0 bases, and 10 bases lay between the germline ends. The CDR3 totals 16 residues. Germline V gene lookup returns CDR1 LGHDT and CDR2 YNNKEL (reference sequence). CDR3 sequence reads: CASSQVGVVSYNEQFF. The CDR3 bases are TGTGCCAGCAGCCAAGTAGGGGTAGTCTCCTACAATGAGCAGTTCTTC.

A few counts support this clonotype. This could be a read error, since a much larger clone is one nucleotide away. The chain is built from TRBV20-1 and TRBJ2-3; 13 bases agree with TRBD2. The length of the CDR3 is 14 residues. Trimming took 5 bases from V and 1 from J; bases not matched to a gene: 0. Per the germline V gene, CDR1 is DFQATT and CDR2 is SNEGSKA (reference sequence). CDR3 DNA: TGCAGTGCTGGGACTAGCGGGGGCACAGATACGCAGTATTTT. Protein sequence: CSAGTSGGTDTQYF.

This chain connects TRBV2 to TRBJ2-5, with 12 bases identical to TRBD2. The CDR3 is 14 residues long. Germline V lookup: CDR1 SNHLY, CDR2 FYNNEI. Losses at the gene ends were 7 bases for V and 5 bases for J; bases not matched to a gene: 5. The CDR3 loop is CASTLAGGLETQYF. The CDR3 DNA reads as TGTGCCAGCACTCTAGCGGGGGGGCTGGAGACCCAGTACTTC. Full variable domain (remainder filled in from reference TRBV2 and TRBJ2-5): EPEVTQTPSHQVTQMGQEVILRCVPISNHLYFYWYRQILGQKVEFLVSFYNNEISEKSEIFDDQFSVERPDGSNFTLKIRSTKLEDSAMYFCASTLAGGLETQYFGPGTRLLVL.

This clonotype has a single count. This sequence joins TRBV6-6 and TRBJ1-1, with 7 nucleotides matching TRBD1. This CDR3 contains 14 residues. CDR1 and CDR2 from the germline V gene are MNHNY and SVGAGI (reference sequence). Unmatched junction bases numbered 3, after V lost 5 bases and J lost 0 bases. CDR3 sequence (DNA): TGTGCCAGCAGTAACAGGGGAATGAACACTGAAGCTTTCTTT. As protein: CASSNRGMNTEAFF.

The chain employs TRBV29-1 and TRBJ2-5, with TRBD1 matching over 7 bases. The length of the CDR3 is 15 residues. The germline gives CDR1 SQVTM, CDR2 ANQGSEA. The junction had 11 bases not matched to a gene; V was cut back by 6 bases and J by 1 base. The DNA for the CDR3 is TGCAGCGTATTGGGGACGGGACAGTCCCAAGAGACCCAGTACTTC. Translation gives CSVLGTGQSQETQYF.

The chain recombines TRBV7-2 with TRBJ2-2; 8 bases agree with TRBD1. V lost 4 bases, J lost 3 bases, and 7 bases stayed unmatched. This CDR3 has 16 residues. Germline V gene data show CDR1 as SGHTA and CDR2 as FQGNSA. In DNA, the CDR3 is TGTGCCAGCAGCTACGCGGACAGGGTAGACACCGGGGAGCTGTTTTTT. Translating gives CASSYADRVDTGELFF.

The chain joins TRBV9 to TRBJ2-3; D is unresolved. CDR3 length: 15 amino acids. Trimming took off 3 bases at V and 0 bases at J, with 11 bases between the two ends. From germline, CDR1 is SGDLS and CDR2 YYNGEE. This chain's CDR3 is CASSDSDSSTDTQYF. CDR3 nucleotide sequence: TGTGCCAGCAGCGACAGCGATTCTAGCACAGATACGCAGTATTTT.

There are a few counts of this clonotype. The rearrangement uses TRBV6-2 or TRBV6-3 and TRBJ2-7; D is unresolved. CDR1 and CDR2 from the germline V gene are MNHEY and SVGEGT. CDR3 length: 12 amino acids. V lost 5 bases to trimming and J lost 3 bases, with 8 bases between them. CDR3 region: CASSVSDYEQYF. For the CDR3, the DNA is TGTGCCAGCAGTGTTTCGGACTACGAGCAGTACTTC.

This clonotype was seen a handful of times. This chain uses TRBV29-1 with TRBJ2-1; 8 nucleotides align to TRBD2. Germline CDR1 and CDR2: SQVTM and ANQGSEA. The junction had 2 bases not matched to a gene; V was cut back by 6 bases and J by 7 bases. This CDR3 has 11 amino acids. The CDR3: CSVRGGNEQFF. The CDR3 DNA is TGCAGCGTCCGCGGGGGGAATGAGCAGTTCTTC.

The chain joins TRBV27 to TRBJ2-7; 7 bases agree with TRBD1. With V trimmed by 2 bases and J by 2 bases, 9 bases remained unmatched. This CDR3 spans 16 amino acids. The V gene's germline CDR1 is MNHEY and CDR2 SMNVEV (reference sequence). The CDR3 DNA reads TGTGCCAGCAGTTTAGGGACAGCCCCTTTAACCTACGAGCAGTACTTC. Encoded protein: CASSLGTAPLTYEQYF.

This clonotype showed up just a few times. CDR3 region: CASRTGDFPYEQYF. Written as DNA, the CDR3 is TGTGCCAGCAGGACAGGGGACTTCCCCTACGAGCAGTACTTC. The genes are TRBV28 and TRBJ2-7; 8 bases align to TRBD1. Germline CDR1 and CDR2: MDHEN and SYDVKM. The CDR3 is 14 amino acids. Germline trimming cut 6 bases from V and 2 bases from J; bases unmatched to any gene: 6.

A few counts support this clonotype. The chain is built from TRBV9 and TRBJ2-3; 11 bases are shared with TRBD2. CDR1 and CDR2 from the germline V gene are SGDLS and YYNGEE. V shed 3 bases, J shed 4 bases, and the junction held 7 bases outside the gene matches. The length of the CDR3 is 16 residues. As DNA, the CDR3 is TGTGCCAGCAGCGGAGTGACTAGCGGGGCGGCAGATACGCAGTATTTT. Translated, it gives CASSGVTSGAADTQYF.

This chain joins TRBV4-2 and TRBJ1-4, with TRBD1 as a possible D gene (5 bases). CDR3 length: 15 residues. CDR1 is LGHNA and CDR2 is YNFKEQ in the germline V gene. Trimming stripped 0 bases from V and 7 bases from J, with 12 bases between. The CDR3 sequence: CASSQDRGTSEKLFF. The CDR3 DNA sequence: TGTGCCAGCAGCCAAGATAGGGGTACGAGTGAAAAACTGTTTTTT.

This clonotype was detected a few times. The genes are TRBV29-1 and TRBJ1-1; 7 bases align to TRBD1. The germline V gene has CDR1 SQVTM and CDR2 ANQGSEA. The CDR3 extends over 13 amino acids. The ends lost 4 bases at V and 4 bases at J; junction bases unmatched: 6. CDR3 coding DNA: TGCAGCGTTGCAGGGGGATGGGGCACTGAAGCTTTCTTT. Its protein product is CSVAGGWGTEAFF.

The chain uses TRBV7-2 and TRBJ2-5; no definite D call. The germline V gene encodes CDR1 SGHTA and CDR2 FQGNSA. The CDR3 contains 13 residues. V lost 5 bases to trimming and J lost 2 bases, with 9 bases between them. CDR3 nucleotide sequence: TGTGCCAGCAGCCTCCTTATGCAAGAGACCCAGTACTTC. Its protein is CASSLLMQETQYF. Drawing the rest from reference TRBV7-2 and TRBJ2-5, the complete variable domain is GAGVSQSPSNKVTEKGKDVELRCDPISGHTALYWYRQSLGQGLEFLIYFQGNSAPDKSGLPSDRFSAERTGGSVSTLTIQRTQQEDSAVYLCASSLLMQETQYFGPGTRLLVL.